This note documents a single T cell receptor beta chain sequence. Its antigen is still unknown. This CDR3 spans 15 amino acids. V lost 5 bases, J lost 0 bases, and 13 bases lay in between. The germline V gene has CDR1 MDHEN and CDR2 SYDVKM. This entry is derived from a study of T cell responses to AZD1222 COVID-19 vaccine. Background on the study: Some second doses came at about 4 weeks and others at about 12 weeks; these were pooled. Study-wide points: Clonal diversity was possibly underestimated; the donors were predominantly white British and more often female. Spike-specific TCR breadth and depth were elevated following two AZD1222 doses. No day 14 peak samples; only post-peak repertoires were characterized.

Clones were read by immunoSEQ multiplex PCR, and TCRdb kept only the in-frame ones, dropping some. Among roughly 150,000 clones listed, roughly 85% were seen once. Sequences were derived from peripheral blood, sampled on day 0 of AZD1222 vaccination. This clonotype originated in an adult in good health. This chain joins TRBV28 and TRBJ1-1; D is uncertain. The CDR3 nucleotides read TGTGCCAGCAGTCCCCCTCCTGGCATGAACACTGAAGCTTTCTTT. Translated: CASSPPPGMNTEAFF.